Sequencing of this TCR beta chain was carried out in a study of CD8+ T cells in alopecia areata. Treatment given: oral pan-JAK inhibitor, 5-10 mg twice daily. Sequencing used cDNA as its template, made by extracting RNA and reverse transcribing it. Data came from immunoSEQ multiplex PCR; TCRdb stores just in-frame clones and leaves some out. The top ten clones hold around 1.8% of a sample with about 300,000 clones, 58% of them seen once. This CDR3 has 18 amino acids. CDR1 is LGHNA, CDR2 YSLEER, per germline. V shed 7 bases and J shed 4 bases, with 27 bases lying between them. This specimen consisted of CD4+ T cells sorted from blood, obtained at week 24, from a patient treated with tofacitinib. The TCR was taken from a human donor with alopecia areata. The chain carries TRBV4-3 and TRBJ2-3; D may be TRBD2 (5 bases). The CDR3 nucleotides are TGCGCCAGCACCCCCCCTCAACCTAGGGAGTGGGTCCCAGATACGCAGTATTTT. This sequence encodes CASTPPQPREWVPDTQYF.